The present entry profiles one T cell receptor (beta chain) with its context. The data stem from a study of brain metastases from non-small cell lung cancer. Repertoires were generated with immunoSEQ multiplex PCR, while TCRdb's copy carries only in-frame clones and drops some. The data hold around 2,000 clones, with 85% observed a single time. The germline CDR1 and CDR2 sequences are SGHTA and FQGNSA. There are 14 residues in the CDR3. Between the trimmed V and J ends, which lost 0 bases and 5 bases, there was a span of 11 bases. This clonotype was obtained from a donor over 35 with non-small cell lung cancer. The rearrangement links TRBV7-2 to TRBJ2-7; maybe TRBD2 (7 bases). The sample taken for sequencing was tumor-adjacent normal tissue. This chain's CDR3 is CASSLAAGANEQYF. CDR3 bases: TGTGCCAGCAGCTTAGCGGCGGGGGCTAACGAGCAGTACTTC.